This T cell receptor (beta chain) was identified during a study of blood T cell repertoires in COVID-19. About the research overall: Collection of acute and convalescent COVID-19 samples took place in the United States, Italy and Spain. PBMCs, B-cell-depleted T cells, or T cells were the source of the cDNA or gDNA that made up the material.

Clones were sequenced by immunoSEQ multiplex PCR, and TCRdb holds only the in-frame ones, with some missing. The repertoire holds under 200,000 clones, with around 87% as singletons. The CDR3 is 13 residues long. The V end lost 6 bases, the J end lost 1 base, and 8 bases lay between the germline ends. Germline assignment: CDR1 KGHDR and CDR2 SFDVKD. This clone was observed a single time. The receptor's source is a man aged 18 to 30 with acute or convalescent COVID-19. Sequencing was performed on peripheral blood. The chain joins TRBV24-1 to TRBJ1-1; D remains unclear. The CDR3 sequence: CATSSERNTEAFF. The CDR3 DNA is TGTGCCACCAGTTCCGAGCGGAACACTGAAGCTTTCTTT.